These 10 T cell receptor beta chains were sequenced from one sample in a study of T-cell memory formation after mild COVID-19. TCRdb used MiXCR to reprocess the 5' RACE reads, holding one entry per CDR3 protein. The sample consists of about 350,000 distinct CDR3 sequences, under 30% of them appearing once. Sequencing used PBMCs or a T cell subset sorted from them (not recorded which). Receptor source: an adult woman who had mild COVID-19 (a few samples of this study predate the infection). Cell type and time point are not known.

This clonotype was detected a few times. The CDR3 reads CASSYSTSGYNEQFF. For the CDR3, the DNA is TGTGCCAGCAGTTACTCGACTAGCGGTTACAATGAGCAGTTCTTC. The gene calls are TRBV6-2 or TRBV6-3 and TRBJ2-1; TRBD2 matches 9 bases. CDR3 length equals 15 residues. CDR1 and CDR2 from the germline V gene are MNHEY and SVGEGT. V trimming: 0 bases; J trimming: 4 bases; junction bases outside the gene matches: 1.

This clonotype was seen once. The chain has TRBV4-3 and TRBJ2-1, with D unclear. V was cut by 0 bases and J by 8 bases, with 11 bases left in between. The CDR3 extends over 14 amino acids. Germline CDR1 reads LGHNA; CDR2 reads YSLEER. The CDR3 loop reads CASSQETLSDEQFF. The CDR3 nucleotides read TGCGCCAGCAGCCAAGAAACCCTCAGCGATGAGCAGTTCTTC.

This clonotype was seen more than once but under ten times. This chain connects TRBV9 to TRBJ2-4; TRBD2 matches 7 bases. The CDR3 covers 15 residues. Germline V gene data show CDR1 as SGDLS and CDR2 as YYNGEE. J was trimmed by 6 bases and V by 3 bases; bases with no gene match: 9. CDR3 loop: CASSATSAGANIQYF. The CDR3 nucleotides are TGTGCCAGCAGCGCAACGAGTGCGGGAGCAAACATTCAGTACTTC.

This chain connects TRBV15 to TRBJ2-3, with D unclear. The V and J ends lost 0 bases and 7 bases respectively, with 5 bases between them. This CDR3 comprises 12 residues. From germline, CDR1 is LNHNV and CDR2 YYDKDF (reference sequence). CDR3 DNA sequence: TGTGCCACCAGCAGAGATGGGTATACGCAGTATTTT. Encoded protein: CATSRDGYTQYF. The whole variable domain, remainder taken from reference TRBV15 and TRBJ2-3, is DAMVIQNPRYQVTQFGKPVTLSCSQTLNHNVMYWYQQKSSQAPKLLFHYYDKDFNNEADTPDNFQSRRPNTSFCFLDIRSPGLGDTAMYLCATSRDGYTQYFGPGTRLTVL.

Regarding this clonotype: At one end, the junction sequence differs from germline, possibly due to a read error. This chain links TRBV5-1 with TRBJ1-4; TRBD1 aligns across 7 bases. The germline CDR1 and CDR2 sequences are SGHRS and YFSETQ. The CDR3 length is 14 residues. The CDR3 region is CASSLDRGDEELFF. The DNA for the CDR3 is TGCGCCAGCAGCTTGGACAGGGGTGATGAAGAACTGTTTTTT.

This clonotype was observed a handful of times. The chain is built from TRBV24-1 and TRBJ2-1; 8 nucleotides align to TRBD1. The CDR3 runs 14 residues. Germline loops: CDR1 KGHDR, CDR2 SFDVKD. J lost 1 base, V lost 9 bases, and 4 bases had no gene match. CDR3 sequence (DNA): TGTGCCACCGCCGACAGGGGTTCCTACAATGAGCAGTTCTTC. Residues: CATADRGSYNEQFF.

The CDR3 is CASSFTGADTQYF. CDR3 sequence (DNA): TGTGCCAGCAGTTTCACAGGGGCCGATACGCAGTATTTT. The chain couples TRBV2 to TRBJ2-3; 7 bases match TRBD1. Looked up from germline, CDR1 is SNHLY and CDR2 is FYNNEI. The CDR3 loop spans 13 amino acids. The trim removed 5 bases at V and 6 bases at J, leaving 5 bases unmatched.

There are a few counts of this clonotype. V usage is TRBV5-6 and J usage is TRBJ2-1; D is undetermined. Germline V gives CDR1 SGHDT, CDR2 YYEEEE. The CDR3 loop spans 17 amino acids. With 3 bases removed from V and 5 bases from J, the gap between germline ends came to 21 bases. CDR3 in DNA: TGTGCCAGCAGCTATAAAATGGGTCTCTGGCAAGACAATGAGCAGTTCTTC. Protein product: CASSYKMGLWQDNEQFF.

CDR3 DNA sequence: TGCAGCGGAGCGAAGCAAGGGGGCTACGAGCAGTACTTC. Protein sequence: CSGAKQGGYEQYF. The chain joins TRBV29-1 to TRBJ2-7; a weak D match, TRBD1 (6 bases). Per germline, CDR1 SQVTM and CDR2 ANQGSEA. Deletions cut 7 bases from V and 3 bases from J, with 16 bases between. The CDR3 loop spans 13 amino acids.

The table lists this clonotype with a few counts. This chain links TRBV6-5 with TRBJ2-4; 10 bases align to TRBD1. With V trimmed by 6 bases and J by 8 bases, 10 bases remained unmatched. The CDR3 runs 15 residues. Germline V gives CDR1 MNHEY, CDR2 SVGAGI. The CDR3 bases are TGTGCCAGCAGCAGTGACAGGGGGCTTTATTACATTCAGTACTTC. Its translation: CASSSDRGLYYIQYF.